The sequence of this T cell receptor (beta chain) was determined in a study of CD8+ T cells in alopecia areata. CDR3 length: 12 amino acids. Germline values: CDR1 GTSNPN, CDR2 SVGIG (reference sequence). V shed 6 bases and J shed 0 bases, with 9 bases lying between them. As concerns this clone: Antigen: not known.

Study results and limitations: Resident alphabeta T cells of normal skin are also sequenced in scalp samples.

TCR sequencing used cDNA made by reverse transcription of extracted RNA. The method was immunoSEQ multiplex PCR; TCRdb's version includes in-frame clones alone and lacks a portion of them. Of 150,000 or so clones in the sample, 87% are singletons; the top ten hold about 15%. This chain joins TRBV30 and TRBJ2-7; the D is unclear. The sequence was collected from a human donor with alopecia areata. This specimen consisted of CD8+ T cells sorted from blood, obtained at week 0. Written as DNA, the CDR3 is TGTGCCTGTATTCTCAGCTCCTACGAGCAGTACTTC. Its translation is CACILSSYEQYF.